Below are 29 T cell receptor beta chains sequenced from a single sample in a study of CD8+CD57+ T cells in acquired aplastic anemia. Those patients picked for sequencing had displayed CD8+CD57+ cell expansion on flow cytometry. Profiling that covered TCR beta VDJ and CDR3 relied on genomic DNA as its template. One entry per CDR3 protein results from TCRdb running MiXCR on the reads. The sample carries 150,000 to 200,000 distinct CDR3 sequences, 40% to 50% recorded once. Material: sorted CD4+, CD8+, or CD8+CD57+ T cells (not recorded which) from PBMCs. Receptors were obtained from a human donor with aplastic anemia.

This rearrangement joins TRBV20-1 to TRBJ1-2; D is uncertain. The CDR3 extends over 12 amino acids. CDR1 is DFQATT and CDR2 is SNEGSKA in the germline V gene (reference sequence). The V end was cut by 3 bases, the J end by 8 bases, with 13 bases between. The CDR3 bases are TGCAGTGCTAGTGAGGACCTAAAGGGCTACACCTTC. It encodes CSASEDLKGYTF.

The chain links TRBV20-1 to TRBJ2-7, with TRBD2 identical over 8 bases. The germline CDR1 and CDR2 sequences are DFQATT and SNEGSKA (reference sequence). This CDR3 is built from 13 residues. Germline trimming cut 4 bases from V and 2 bases from J; bases unmatched to any gene: 4. The CDR3 loop reads CSAIGTSTYEQYF. CDR3 sequence (DNA): TGCAGTGCTATTGGGACTAGTACCTACGAGCAGTACTTC.

The chain links TRBV10-3 to TRBJ1-4; TRBD1 agrees at 7 bases. The V segment lost 3 bases and the J segment 7 bases; nucleotides outside the gene matches: 8. CDR3 length: 15 amino acids. Germline loops: CDR1 ENHRY, CDR2 SYGVKD. For the CDR3, the DNA is TGTGCCATCAGTGACCTTGGGACAGTCGGTGAAAAACTGTTTTTT. Its protein product is CAISDLGTVGEKLFF.

This clonotype was seen at least ten times. The chain employs TRBV12-3 or TRBV12-4 and TRBJ2-7, with 10 bases aligning to TRBD1. The CDR3 totals 14 residues. After removal of 4 bases from V and 3 bases from J, the junction contained 3 bases not matched to a gene. The DNA of the CDR3 is TGTGCCAGCAGTTCAAGGGACAGGGGCTACGAGCAGTACTTC. It encodes CASSSRDRGYEQYF.

The chain is built from TRBV30 and TRBJ1-2; maybe TRBD1 (6 bases). The CDR3 spans 12 residues. Germline values: CDR1 GTSNPN, CDR2 SVGIG (reference sequence). V lost 4 bases to trimming and J lost 4 bases, with 10 bases between them. CDR3 DNA sequence: TGTGCCTGGACCAGGGACATCTATGGCTACACCTTC. Translated: CAWTRDIYGYTF.

The V and J genes are TRBV2 and TRBJ1-5, with 9 nucleotides matching TRBD1. CDR1 and CDR2 (germline): SNHLY, FYNNEI. This CDR3 spans 13 amino acids. The CDR3 DNA reads TGTGCTAGGGTCGGGGACAGGGACCAGCCCCAGCATTTT. Amino acid sequence: CARVGDRDQPQHF.

This clonotype was observed at least ten times. V usage is TRBV15 and J usage is TRBJ2-5; 10 bases map to TRBD2. With 3 bases clipped from V and 5 bases from J, the junction kept 9 bases outside the gene matches. Per germline, CDR1 LNHNV and CDR2 YYDKDF (reference sequence). The CDR3 sequence is 16 residues long. CDR3 in DNA: TGTGCCACCAGCAGCGCCACTAGCGGGACGGGGGAGACCCAGTACTTC. It is translated as CATSSATSGTGETQYF.

The CDR3 DNA reads as TGTGCCAGCAGCTTAGGGGCGGGACAGGCCTACAATGAGCAGTTCTTC. This translates into CASSLGAGQAYNEQFF. This rearrangement joins TRBV11-2 to TRBJ2-1, with 8 positions matching TRBD1. The CDR3 totals 16 residues. J gave up 2 bases and V 1 base, and 4 bases lay outside the gene matches. CDR1 SGHAT and CDR2 FQNNGV come from the germline V gene.

This clonotype is a singleton in its sample. The CDR3 nucleotides are TGTGCCAGCAGTTACTCCGAACAGGGGTTAGGTGGAAACACCATATATTTT. Encoded protein: CASSYSEQGLGGNTIYF. The chain combines TRBV6-5 with TRBJ1-3; TRBD1 agrees at 7 bases. The germline CDR1 and CDR2 sequences are MNHEY and SVGAGI. Losses at the gene ends were 0 bases for V and 3 bases for J; bases not matched to a gene: 8. The CDR3 contains 17 residues.

The V and J genes are TRBV24-1 and TRBJ2-2, with a possible D match to TRBD1 (6 bases). Trimming shortened V by 4 bases and J by 4 bases, and 12 bases separated the two germline ends. Per the germline V gene, CDR1 is KGHDR and CDR2 is SFDVKD. This CDR3 spans 15 amino acids. CDR3 protein: CATSDRTAGTGELFF. The CDR3 bases are TGTGCCACCAGTGACCGGACAGCCGGCACCGGGGAGCTGTTTTTT.

The chain recombines TRBV7-3 with TRBJ1-1; TRBD1 might be the D (5 bases). Germline values: CDR1 SGHTA, CDR2 FQGTGA. The length of the CDR3 is 13 residues. Trimming took off 6 bases at V and 3 bases at J, with 11 bases between the two ends. DNA of the CDR3: TGTGCCAGCAGGTTCGGAGGGGACACTGAAGCTTTCTTT. Translation: CASRFGGDTEAFF.

The chain carries TRBV6-1 and TRBJ2-3; 8 nucleotides align to TRBD1. The length of the CDR3 is 15 residues. The trim removed 8 bases at V and 4 bases at J, leaving 11 bases unmatched. The V gene's germline CDR1 is MNHNS and CDR2 SASEGT. CDR3 DNA: TGTGCCAGCCGCCCGTGGACAGGGAGGTCAGATACGCAGTATTTT. Residues: CASRPWTGRSDTQYF.

Written as DNA, the CDR3 is TGTGCCAGCCTCGGGACCAACTCCTATAATTCACCCCTCCACTTT. Its protein is CASLGTNSYNSPLHF. The gene calls are TRBV6-1 and TRBJ1-6; possible D gene TRBD1, 5 bases. The germline CDR1 and CDR2 sequences are MNHNS and SASEGT. Trimming cost V 8 bases and J 0 bases, with 11 bases left between them. The length of the CDR3 is 15 residues.

The chain combines TRBV5-8 with TRBJ1-5; unclear D gene. Trimming took 0 bases from V and 5 from J, leaving 6 bases between them. The V gene's germline CDR1 is SGHTS and CDR2 YDEGEE. This CDR3 has 13 residues. CDR3 nucleotides: TGTGCCAGCAGCTTGGCATCCGATCAGCCCCAGCATTTT. It specifies CASSLASDQPQHF.

J is TRBJ1-1 and V is TRBV19, with D hard to call. The V gene's germline CDR1 is LNHDA and CDR2 SQIVND (reference sequence). Trimming removed 4 bases from V and 8 bases from J, with 8 bases in between. This CDR3 contains 11 residues. This chain's CDR3 is CASSRDGEAFF. CDR3 DNA: TGTGCCAGTAGTAGAGACGGAGAAGCTTTCTTT.

This chain connects TRBV6-5 to TRBJ2-7; either TRBD1 or TRBD2 may fit D (5 bases each). Deletions cut 4 bases from V and 7 bases from J, with 11 bases between. The germline gives CDR1 MNHEY, CDR2 SVGAGI. This CDR3 spans 12 amino acids. CDR3 nucleotides: TGTGCCAGCAGTTCCTTCTGGGGGGAGCAGTACTTC. This translates into CASSSFWGEQYF.

This clonotype was seen only a few times. The genes are TRBV2 and TRBJ2-3; D unclear. Trimming shortened V by 6 bases and J by 1 base, and 5 bases separated the two germline ends. Per germline, CDR1 SNHLY and CDR2 FYNNEI. This CDR3 contains 12 residues. The CDR3 DNA follows: TGTGCCAGCAGGGTAGGCACAGATACGCAGTATTTT. Protein: CASRVGTDTQYF.

This clonotype appeared many times. The rearrangement links TRBV2 to TRBJ2-3, with D hard to call. V was clipped by 4 bases and J by 6 bases, with 14 bases between them. Germline values: CDR1 SNHLY, CDR2 FYNNEI. The CDR3 is 14 residues long. This CDR3 is CASSAVRMGDTQYF. In DNA form, the CDR3 reads TGTGCCAGCAGTGCGGTACGAATGGGGGATACGCAGTATTTT.

This clonotype was detected ten times or more. This sequence joins TRBV7-3 and TRBJ2-7; TRBD1 is a possible D gene (5 bases). Trimming cost V 4 bases and J 4 bases, with 11 bases left between them. CDR1 SGHTA and CDR2 FQGTGA come from the germline V gene. The CDR3 length is 13 residues. CDR3 nucleotide sequence: TGTGCCAGCAGCTCCTCTAGGGGTTACGAGCAGTACTTC. Protein sequence: CASSSSRGYEQYF.

The rearrangement joins TRBV10-2 to TRBJ2-3, with 7 bases identical to TRBD2. The CDR3 has 16 residues. Trimming took 6 bases from V and 2 from J; bases not matched to a gene: 11. Germline V CDR1 and CDR2: WSHSY, SAAADI. This CDR3 is CASSASRGSPTDTQYF. The CDR3 nucleotides are TGCGCCAGCAGCGCTTCTCGCGGGAGTCCCACAGATACGCAGTATTTT.

This clonotype was seen repeatedly, ten times or more. J is TRBJ2-3 and V is TRBV5-1; 12 positions agree with TRBD2. The J segment lost 2 bases and the V segment lost 1 base, leaving 5 bases of the junction unmatched. In germline, CDR1 is SGHRS, CDR2 YFSETQ. This CDR3 has 17 residues. CDR3 protein: CASSLLTSGGNTDTQYF. CDR3 nucleotides: TGCGCCAGCAGCTTGCTGACTAGCGGGGGAAACACAGATACGCAGTATTTT.

V usage is TRBV5-1 and J usage is TRBJ1-1; 10 nucleotides align to TRBD1. From germline, CDR1 is SGHRS and CDR2 YFSETQ. Trimming removed 4 bases from V and 1 base from J; junction bases left unmatched: 7. The CDR3 is made up of 16 amino acids. CDR3 bases: TGCGCCAGCAGCCCGTCCCGGACAGGGGGGAACACTGAAGCTTTCTTT. It yields the protein CASSPSRTGGNTEAFF.

J is TRBJ2-7 and V is TRBV10-3; TRBD2 aligns across 15 bases. V lost 4 bases and J lost 4; bases outside the gene matches: 11. Germline assignment: CDR1 ENHRY and CDR2 SYGVKD. There are 18 residues in the CDR3. The DNA of the CDR3 is TGTGCCATCAGTGGTGTGTGGACTAGCGGGGGGGCCCCTTACGAGCAGTACTTC. This sequence encodes CAISGVWTSGGAPYEQYF.

On this clonotype itself: Compared with germline, one end of the junction differs, possibly owing to a read error. The chain links TRBV15 to TRBJ2-5; a weak D match, TRBD1 (6 bases). The germline CDR1 and CDR2 sequences are LNHNV and YYDKDF (reference sequence). The CDR3 runs 16 residues. The CDR3 DNA sequence: TGTGCCACCAGCAGAGATTACAGCATCCACAGGGAGACCCAATACTTC. It translates to CATSRDYSIHRETQYF.

The V and J genes are TRBV19 and TRBJ1-5; no definite D call. Germline CDR1 LNHDA, CDR2 SQIVND (reference sequence). The V gene lost 5 bases and the J gene lost 3 bases, with 8 bases spanning the gap. This CDR3 has 13 amino acids. CDR3 bases: TGTGCCAGTAGTTATGGGGACAATCAGCCCCAGCATTTT. It specifies CASSYGDNQPQHF. The whole variable domain, filled in from reference TRBV19 and TRBJ1-5, reads DGGITQSPKYLFRKEGQNVTLSCEQNLNHDAMYWYRQDPGQGLRLIYYSQIVNDFQKGDIAEGYSVSREKKESFPLTVTSAQKNPTAFYLCASSYGDNQPQHFGDGTRLSIL.

This clonotype was counted at least ten times. V usage is TRBV14 and J usage is TRBJ2-3; tentative D call: TRBD2 (6 bases). This CDR3 has 13 residues. The V and J ends lost 6 bases and 1 base respectively, with 8 bases between them. The germline V gene has CDR1 SGHDN and CDR2 FVKESK. The CDR3 is CASRLAGTDTQYF. For the CDR3, the DNA is TGTGCCAGCAGGTTAGCGGGCACAGATACGCAGTATTTT. Together with reference TRBV14 and TRBJ2-3, the CDR3 gives the full variable domain: EAGVTQFPSHSVIEKGQTVTLRCDPISGHDNLYWYRRVMGKEIKFLLHFVKESKQDESGMPNNRFLAERTGGTYSTLKVQPAELEDSGVYFCASRLAGTDTQYFGPGTRLTVL.

Points on this clonotype: The DNA is omitted, as the CDR3 cannot be located on it reliably, and the CDR3 follows TCRdb's listing. V gene TRBV6-1 combines with J gene TRBJ1-5; TRBD1, the D gene given by the table, was not confirmed from the DNA. Termini included, the CDR3 measures 16 amino acids. The V gene's germline CDR1 is MNHNS and CDR2 SASEGT. The CDR3 region is CASSASTLGGNQPQHF.

The chain recombines TRBV19 with TRBJ1-2; 9 nucleotides align to TRBD1. The germline V gene has CDR1 LNHDA and CDR2 SQIVND (reference sequence). The V segment lost 7 bases and the J segment 8 bases; nucleotides outside the gene matches: 17. CDR3 size: 16 residues. DNA for the CDR3: TGTGCCAGTACCGTAACGGGACAGGGCCGGCCGGGGGGCTACACCTTC. This gives the protein CASTVTGQGRPGGYTF.

V usage is TRBV11-2 and J usage is TRBJ2-7, with D possibly being TRBD2 (5 bases). Trimming took 2 bases from V and 2 from J, leaving 16 bases between them. The length of the CDR3 is 16 residues. The germline V gene encodes CDR1 SGHAT and CDR2 FQNNGV. Here the CDR3 DNA reads TGTGCCAGCAGCTTACAGAGGGCCGTAATTCCCTACGAGCAGTACTTC. Translating gives CASSLQRAVIPYEQYF.